This T cell receptor (beta chain) originates from a study of memory CD4+ T cells and cytomegalovirus serostatus. At the level of the study: Healthy Belgian adult donors included under ten CMV-positive and some 24 CMV-negative people.

General study findings and limits: Of approximately 160 reported CMV TCRbeta sequences, around 62 were found in memory CD4+ repertoires.

The CDR3 is made up of 12 amino acids. CDR1 and CDR2 from the germline V gene are SNHLY and FYNNEI. V shed 4 bases, J shed 3 bases, and the junction held 0 bases outside the gene matches. The sort gate was single viable CD3+CD4+CD8-CD45RO+ cells for memory CD4+ T cells. Total CD4+ T cells were enriched by CD4 positive selection. Profiling relied on immunoSEQ multiplex PCR, and the TCRdb table lists in-frame clones only, not all of them. The sample records some 87,000 clones, about four fifths being singletons. In regard to this clone: Its antigen is not identified.

The chain employs TRBV2 and TRBJ2-7; 7 bases map to TRBD1. The receptor comes from an adult in good health and CMV-seropositive. What was sequenced was memory CD4+ T cells from blood. The CDR3 here is CASSGDSYEQYF. The CDR3 DNA reads as TGTGCCAGCAGTGGGGACAGCTACGAGCAGTACTTC.